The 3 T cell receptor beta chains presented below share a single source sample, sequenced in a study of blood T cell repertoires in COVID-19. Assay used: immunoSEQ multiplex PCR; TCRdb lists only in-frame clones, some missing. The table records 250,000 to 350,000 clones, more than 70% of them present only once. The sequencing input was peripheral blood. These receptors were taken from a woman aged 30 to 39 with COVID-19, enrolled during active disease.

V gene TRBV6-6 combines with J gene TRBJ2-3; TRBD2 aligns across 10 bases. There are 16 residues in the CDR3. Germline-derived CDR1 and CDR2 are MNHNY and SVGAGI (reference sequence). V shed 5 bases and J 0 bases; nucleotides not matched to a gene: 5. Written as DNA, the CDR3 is TGTGCCAGCAGTACACAACTAGCGGGAAGCACAGATACGCAGTATTTT. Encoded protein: CASSTQLAGSTDTQYF.

CDR3 nucleotide sequence: TGTGCCAGCAGCAGGGAAGGAGGGAAGGACACTGAAGCTTTCTTT. Protein sequence: CASSREGGKDTEAFF. The chain couples TRBV6-5 to TRBJ1-1; weak D call: TRBD1 (5 bases). Per the germline V gene, CDR1 is MNHEY and CDR2 is SVGAGI. The V and J ends lost 6 bases and 3 bases respectively, with 17 bases between them. The CDR3 extends over 15 amino acids.

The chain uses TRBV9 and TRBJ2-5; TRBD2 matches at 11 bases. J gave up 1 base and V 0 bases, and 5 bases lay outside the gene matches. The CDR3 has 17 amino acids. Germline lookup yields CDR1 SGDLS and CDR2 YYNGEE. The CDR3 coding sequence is TGTGCCAGCAGCGTAGGTCTAGCGGGAGGCGGCCAAGAGACCCAGTACTTC. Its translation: CASSVGLAGGGQETQYF.